The following is a T cell receptor beta chain sequence with its context. Baseline, cycle 4 day 1, and cycle 7 day 1 were the blood sampling points. Sequencing used immunoSEQ multiplex PCR; TCRdb keeps in-frame clones, though not all of them. This sample carries around 60,000 clones, 91% of them seen once, and the ten largest clones take over 9.5%. This CDR3 is built from 15 residues. Losses at the gene ends were 1 base for V and 13 bases for J; bases not matched to a gene: 8. Germline loops: CDR1 MNHEY, CDR2 SMNVEV (reference sequence). These data come from a study of OX40 agonist ivuxolimab in advanced cancers.

This TCR came from an adult with an advanced solid tumor such as melanoma, head and neck, liver or kidney cancer. Sequenced here: CD4+ or CD8+ T cells sorted from blood, sampled in a trial of the OX40 agonist ivuxolimab. This chain connects TRBV27 to TRBJ2-3; 13 nucleotides align to TRBD2. CDR3 amino acids: CASSLYPGLAGREYF. Here the CDR3 DNA reads TGTGCCAGCAGTTTATACCCGGGACTAGCGGGAAGGGAGTATTTT.